This T cell receptor beta chain originates from a study of graft-versus-host responses after intestinal transplantation. Overall study: Multivisceral, liver-intestinal, or isolated intestinal grafts went to recipients. All of the recipients had induction that used anti-thymocyte globulin, then tacrolimus and steroids for around three years. The study, taken as a whole, reports: Levels of circulating GvH clones at their peak were associated with early post-transplant HvG declines.

Details on this clone: Its antigen is not known.

Produced via immunoSEQ multiplex PCR; TCRdb's table is partial and in-frame only. The sample lists 130,000 or so clones, approximately 92% seen once, with over 0.15% in the top ten. The input for sequencing was unstimulated CD4+ T cells sorted from spleen or lymph node cells, taken before intestinal transplant. The clonotype originates from a human donor who received an intestinal transplant.

The chain's CDR3 is CASSSNLADTQYF. The CDR3 DNA reads TGTGCCAGCAGCTCAAATCTAGCGGATACGCAGTATTTT. The rearrangement joins TRBV7-7 to TRBJ2-3, with D tentatively TRBD2 (6 bases). CDR1 is SSHAT and CDR2 is FNYEAQ in the germline V gene (reference sequence). V lost 4 bases and J lost 6, with 11 bases in between. The length of the CDR3 is 13 residues.